This passage covers 2 T cell receptor beta chains from one sample sequenced in a study of blood T cell repertoires in COVID-19. Assay used: immunoSEQ multiplex PCR; TCRdb lists only in-frame clones, some missing. Of some 53,000 clones detected, roughly 87% appear once; the ten largest clones hold 15%. Sequencing input: peripheral blood. The receptors stem from a human donor with active COVID-19. The donor label of this sample is uncertain.

This clone is a singleton in its sample. The chain couples TRBV7-2 to TRBJ1-2; D unresolved. CDR3 length equals 12 residues. V gave up 8 bases and J gave up 7 bases, with 14 bases separating them. The germline gives CDR1 SGHTA, CDR2 FQGNSA. The CDR3 DNA sequence: TGTGCCAGCTCACGTCAGGTTGCTGGCTACACCTTC. Protein: CASSRQVAGYTF.

This chain links TRBV25-1 with TRBJ2-1; D not resolved. The CDR3 runs to 14 residues. Germline V gives CDR1 MGHDK, CDR2 SYGVNS. V lost 1 base and J lost 5, with 9 bases in between. The CDR3 spells CASSEFPRNNEQFF. CDR3 DNA: TGTGCCAGCAGTGAATTCCCCCGTAACAATGAGCAGTTCTTC.